The T cell receptor (beta chain) under discussion was sequenced for a study of blood T cell repertoires in COVID-19. As for the study in general: Acute and convalescent COVID-19 samples came from the United States, Italy and Spain. Sample material is recorded as cDNA or gDNA derived from T cells, B-cell-depleted T cells, or PBMCs.

Trimming pared 1 base from V and 2 bases from J, leaving 6 bases between. CDR3 length: 13 residues. Germline V lookup: CDR1 SGHNT, CDR2 YYREEE (reference sequence). As originally analysed: Amplification with reference gene primers provided the estimates of nucleated cell counts. The data were produced by immunoSEQ multiplex PCR, yet TCRdb's version contains in-frame clones alone and is incomplete. That table furnishes V, J and clone size, whereas the DNA furnished D and trimming. The sample holds a few hundred thousand clones, about 85% seen once. This clone was seen a single time. The clonotype comes from a young man who had recovered from COVID-19. Sequencing used peripheral blood. This chain connects TRBV5-4 to TRBJ1-2; D ambiguous. Written as DNA, the CDR3 is TGTGCCAGCAGCTTGAACACCAACTATGGCTACACCTTC. It encodes CASSLNTNYGYTF. The full variable domain, with the rest looked up from reference TRBV5-4 and TRBJ1-2, is ETGVTQSPTHLIKTRGQQVTLRCSSQSGHNTVSWYQQALGQGPQFIFQYYREEENGRGNFPPRFSGLQFPNYSSELNVNALELDDSALYLCASSLNTNYGYTFGSGTRLTVV.